Below, one TCR beta chain is given with its context. From germline, CDR1 is MDHEN and CDR2 SYDVKM. Trimming removed 10 bases at V and 0 bases at J, with 22 bases between. This CDR3 region has 16 residues. The protocol was immunoSEQ multiplex PCR, while the TCRdb copy is restricted to in-frame clones and leaves out a portion. The table includes about 5,000 clones, 75% to 85% detected once. The source of the sample is a study of somatic mutations in cytotoxic T cells in rheumatoid arthritis. The specimen was CD8+ T cells sorted from blood, collected at a follow-up visit. The chain couples TRBV28 to TRBJ2-7, with D possibly matching TRBD2 (5 bases). The TCR was taken from a middle-aged man with rheumatoid arthritis. The chain's CDR3 is CATRGIRRIHSYEQYF. The CDR3, as DNA: TGTGCCACCCGAGGGATTCGGAGGATTCACTCCTACGAGCAGTACTTC.